Below, one T cell receptor (beta chain) is given with its context. The germline V gene encodes CDR1 LNHDA and CDR2 SQIVND (reference sequence). V lost 9 bases and J lost 0; bases outside the gene matches: 6. This CDR3 region has 17 residues. The data originate from a study of blood T cell repertoires in COVID-19. Study context: Samples came from the United States, Italy and Spain, spanning acute and convalescent COVID-19. From T cells, B-cell-depleted T cells, or PBMCs came the material, which was cDNA or gDNA.

Authors' processing steps: From reference gene primer amplification, estimates of nucleated cell counts were derived. The protocol was immunoSEQ multiplex PCR, while the TCRdb copy is restricted to in-frame clones and leaves out a portion. V and J calls and clone size are given by that table; D and trimming were obtained from the DNA. The sample contains approximately 16,000 clones, approximately 88% of which appear only once. V is TRBV19 and J is TRBJ2-6, with TRBD1 matching over 12 bases. The sequence was obtained from a human donor in a cohort sampled during active COVID-19. The sequenced sample was peripheral blood. The CDR3 here is CASRDRGLSSGANVLTF. The CDR3 DNA is TGTGCCAGCCGGGACAGGGGGCTGAGCTCTGGGGCCAACGTCCTGACTTTC.